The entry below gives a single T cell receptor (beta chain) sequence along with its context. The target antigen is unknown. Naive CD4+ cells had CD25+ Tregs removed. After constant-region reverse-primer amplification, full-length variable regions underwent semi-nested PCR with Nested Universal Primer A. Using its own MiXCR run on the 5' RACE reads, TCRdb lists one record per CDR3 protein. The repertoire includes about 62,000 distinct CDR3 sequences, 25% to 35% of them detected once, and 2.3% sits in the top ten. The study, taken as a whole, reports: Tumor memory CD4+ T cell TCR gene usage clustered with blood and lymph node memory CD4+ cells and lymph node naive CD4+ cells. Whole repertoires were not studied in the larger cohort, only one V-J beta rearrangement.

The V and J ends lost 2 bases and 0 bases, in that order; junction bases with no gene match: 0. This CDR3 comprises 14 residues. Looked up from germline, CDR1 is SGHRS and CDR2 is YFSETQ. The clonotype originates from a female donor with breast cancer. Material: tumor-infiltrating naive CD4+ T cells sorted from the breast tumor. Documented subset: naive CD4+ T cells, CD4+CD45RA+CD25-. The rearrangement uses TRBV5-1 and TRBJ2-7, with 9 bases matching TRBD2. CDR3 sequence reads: CASSFSGSSYEQYF. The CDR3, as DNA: TGCGCCAGCAGCTTTAGCGGGAGCTCCTACGAGCAGTACTTC.